One and the same sample provided the 5 T cell receptor beta chains below, sequenced in a study of cytomegalovirus exposure and HLA in healthy donors. It was with 60 Vbeta and 13 Jbeta primers that the PCR ran. Sequencing was performed with immunoSEQ multiplex PCR; in TCRdb, only in-frame clones are kept and a portion is missing. In all, the sample yields roughly 120,000 clones. Source material: PBMCs. The receptors originated from a man aged 25 to 40 in good health and CMV-seronegative.

The chain couples TRBV30 to TRBJ1-2; D ambiguous. CDR3 length: 12 amino acids. V gave up 2 bases and J gave up 8 bases, with 12 bases separating them. The V gene's germline CDR1 is GTSNPN and CDR2 SVGIG (reference sequence). The CDR3 coding sequence is TGTGCCTGGAGTAGGCAGGCAGGAGGCTACACCTTC. This gives the protein CAWSRQAGGYTF.

CDR3 nucleotides: TGCGCCAGCAGCTTGAACGGGGAAGAGACCCAGTACTTC. Protein: CASSLNGEETQYF. This chain connects TRBV5-1 to TRBJ2-5; D perhaps matches TRBD2 (5 bases). Germline V gives CDR1 SGHRS, CDR2 YFSETQ. V was clipped by 1 base and J by 3 bases, with 7 bases between them. CDR3 length: 13 residues.

V and J are TRBV5-1 and TRBJ1-3; no reliable D call. The CDR3 totals 15 residues. The germline CDR1 and CDR2 sequences are SGHRS and YFSETQ. Trimming left V 0 bases short and J 1 base short, with 8 bases between. The chain's CDR3 is CASSLAQASGNTIYF. The CDR3 coding sequence is TGCGCCAGCAGCTTGGCCCAGGCGTCTGGAAACACCATATATTTT.

The chain joins TRBV27 to TRBJ2-6; D is perhaps TRBD1 (6 bases). CDR1 is MNHEY and CDR2 is SMNVEV in the germline V gene (reference sequence). The length of the CDR3 is 18 residues. V lost 5 bases and J lost 1, with 18 bases in between. The CDR3 spells CASSPRTEDSSGANVLTF. CDR3 coding DNA: TGTGCCAGCAGTCCTAGGACAGAAGATTCATCTGGGGCCAACGTCCTGACTTTC.

V and J are TRBV19 and TRBJ2-4; TRBD2 matches at 13 bases. This CDR3 spans 19 amino acids. Trimming cost V 5 bases and J 0 bases; bases outside gene matches: 10. Germline assignment: CDR1 LNHDA and CDR2 SQIVND (reference sequence). CDR3: CASSPRLAGGHEAKNIQYF. As DNA, the CDR3 is TGTGCCAGTAGTCCCCGACTAGCGGGAGGTCATGAAGCCAAAAACATTCAGTACTTC.